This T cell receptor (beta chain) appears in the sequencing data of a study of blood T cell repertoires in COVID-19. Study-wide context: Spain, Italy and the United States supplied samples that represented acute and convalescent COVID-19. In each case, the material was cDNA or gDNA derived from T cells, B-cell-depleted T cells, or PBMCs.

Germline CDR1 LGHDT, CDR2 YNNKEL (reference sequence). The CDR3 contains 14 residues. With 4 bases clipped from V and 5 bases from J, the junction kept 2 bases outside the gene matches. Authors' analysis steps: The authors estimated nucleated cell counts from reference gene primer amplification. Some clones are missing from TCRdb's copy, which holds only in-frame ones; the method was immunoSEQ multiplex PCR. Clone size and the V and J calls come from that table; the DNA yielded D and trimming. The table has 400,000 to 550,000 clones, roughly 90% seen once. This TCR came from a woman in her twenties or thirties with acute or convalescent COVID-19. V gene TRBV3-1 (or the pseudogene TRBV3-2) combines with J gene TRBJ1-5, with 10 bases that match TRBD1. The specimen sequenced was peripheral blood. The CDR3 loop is CASSRGTGDQPQHF. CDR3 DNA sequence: TGTGCCAGCAGCCGCGGGACAGGGGATCAGCCCCAGCATTTT.